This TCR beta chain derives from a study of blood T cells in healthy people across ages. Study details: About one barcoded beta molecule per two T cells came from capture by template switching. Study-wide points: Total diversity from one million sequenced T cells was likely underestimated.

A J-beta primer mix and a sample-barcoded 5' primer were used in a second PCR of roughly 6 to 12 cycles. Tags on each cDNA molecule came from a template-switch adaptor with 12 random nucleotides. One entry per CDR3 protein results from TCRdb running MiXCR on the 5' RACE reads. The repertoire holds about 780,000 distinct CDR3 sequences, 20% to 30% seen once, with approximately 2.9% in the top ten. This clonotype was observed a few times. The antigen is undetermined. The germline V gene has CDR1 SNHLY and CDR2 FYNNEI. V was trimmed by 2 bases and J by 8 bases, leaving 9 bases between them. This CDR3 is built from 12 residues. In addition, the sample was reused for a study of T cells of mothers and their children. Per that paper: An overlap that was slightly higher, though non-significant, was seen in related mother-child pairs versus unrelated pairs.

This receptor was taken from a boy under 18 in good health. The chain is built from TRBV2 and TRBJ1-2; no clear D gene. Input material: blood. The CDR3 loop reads CASSETAEGYTF. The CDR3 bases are TGTGCCAGCAGTGAAACAGCAGAAGGCTACACCTTC.